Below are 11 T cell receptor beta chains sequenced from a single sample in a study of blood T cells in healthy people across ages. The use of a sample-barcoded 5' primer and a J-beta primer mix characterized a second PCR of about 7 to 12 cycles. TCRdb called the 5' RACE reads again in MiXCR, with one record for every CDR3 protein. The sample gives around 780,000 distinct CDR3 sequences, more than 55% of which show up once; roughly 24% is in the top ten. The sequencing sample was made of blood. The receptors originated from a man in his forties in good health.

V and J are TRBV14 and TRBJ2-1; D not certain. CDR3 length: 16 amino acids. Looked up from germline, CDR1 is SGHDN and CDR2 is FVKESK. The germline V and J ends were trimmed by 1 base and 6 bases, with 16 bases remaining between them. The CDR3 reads CASSQARSEMINEQFF. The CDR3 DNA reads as TGTGCCAGCAGCCAAGCGAGGTCAGAAATGATCAATGAGCAGTTCTTC. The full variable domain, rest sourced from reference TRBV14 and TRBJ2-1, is EAGVTQFPSHSVIEKGQTVTLRCDPISGHDNLYWYRRVMGKEIKFLLHFVKESKQDESGMPNNRFLAERTGGTYSTLKVQPAELEDSGVYFCASSQARSEMINEQFFGPGTRLTVL.

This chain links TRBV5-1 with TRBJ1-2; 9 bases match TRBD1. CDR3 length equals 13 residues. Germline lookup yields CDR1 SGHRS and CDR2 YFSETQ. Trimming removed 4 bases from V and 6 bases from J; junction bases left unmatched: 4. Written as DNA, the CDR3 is TGCGCCAGCAGCGCACAGGGGGCAGATGGCTACACCTTC. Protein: CASSAQGADGYTF.

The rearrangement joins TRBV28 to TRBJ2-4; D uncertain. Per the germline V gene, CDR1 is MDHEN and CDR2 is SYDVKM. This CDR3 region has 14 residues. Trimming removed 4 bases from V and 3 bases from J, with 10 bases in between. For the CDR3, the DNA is TGTGCCAGCAGTTGGGTGTTTGGCAAAAACATTCAGTACTTC. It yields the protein CASSWVFGKNIQYF.

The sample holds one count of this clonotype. The CDR3 coding sequence is TGTGCCAGCATGGGTTTACTGGGCGGGGAGCTGTTTTTT. Amino acid sequence: CASMGLLGGELFF. This chain joins TRBV28 and TRBJ2-2; D is unclear. The CDR3 length is 13 residues. Looked up from germline, CDR1 is MDHEN and CDR2 is SYDVKM. Between the trimmed V and J ends, which lost 7 bases and 7 bases, there was a span of 13 bases. Combining the CDR3 with reference TRBV28 and TRBJ2-2 gives the whole variable domain DVKVTQSSRYLVKRTGEKVFLECVQDMDHENMFWYRQDPGLGLRLIYFSYDVKMKEKGDIPEGYSVSREKKERFSLILESASTNQTSMYLCASMGLLGGELFFGEGSRLTVL.

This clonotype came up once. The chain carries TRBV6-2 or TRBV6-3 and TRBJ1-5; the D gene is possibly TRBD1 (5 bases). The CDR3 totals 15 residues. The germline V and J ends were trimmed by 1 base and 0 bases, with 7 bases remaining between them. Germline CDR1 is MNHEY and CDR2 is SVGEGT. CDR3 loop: CASSYWGNSNQPQHF. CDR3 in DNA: TGTGCCAGCAGTTACTGGGGCAATAGCAATCAGCCCCAGCATTTT.

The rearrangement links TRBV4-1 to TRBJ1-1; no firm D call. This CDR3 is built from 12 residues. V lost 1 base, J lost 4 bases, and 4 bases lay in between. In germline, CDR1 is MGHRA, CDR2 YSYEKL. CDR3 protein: CASSQVRTEAFF. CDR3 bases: TGCGCCAGCAGCCAAGTTCGCACTGAAGCTTTCTTT.

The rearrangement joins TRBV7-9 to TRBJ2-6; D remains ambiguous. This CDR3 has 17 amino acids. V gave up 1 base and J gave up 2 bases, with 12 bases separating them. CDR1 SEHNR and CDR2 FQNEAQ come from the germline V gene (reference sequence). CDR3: CASSLGFRGPGANVLTF. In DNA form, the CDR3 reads TGTGCCAGCAGCTTAGGGTTTCGTGGCCCTGGGGCCAACGTCCTGACTTTC.

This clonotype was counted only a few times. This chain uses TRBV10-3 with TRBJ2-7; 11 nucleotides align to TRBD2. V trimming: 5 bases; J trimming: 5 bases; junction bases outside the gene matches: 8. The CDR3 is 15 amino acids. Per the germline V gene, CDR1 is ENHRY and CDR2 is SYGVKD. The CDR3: CAISRVGLAANEQYF. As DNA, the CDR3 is TGTGCCATCAGTCGGGTGGGACTAGCGGCTAACGAGCAGTACTTC.

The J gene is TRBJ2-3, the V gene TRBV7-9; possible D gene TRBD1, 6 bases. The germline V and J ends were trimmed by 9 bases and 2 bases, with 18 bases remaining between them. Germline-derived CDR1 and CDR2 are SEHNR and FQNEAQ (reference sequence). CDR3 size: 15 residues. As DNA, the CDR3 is TGTGCCAGTACGCCACTACAGGGACACACAGATACGCAGTATTTT. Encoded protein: CASTPLQGHTDTQYF.

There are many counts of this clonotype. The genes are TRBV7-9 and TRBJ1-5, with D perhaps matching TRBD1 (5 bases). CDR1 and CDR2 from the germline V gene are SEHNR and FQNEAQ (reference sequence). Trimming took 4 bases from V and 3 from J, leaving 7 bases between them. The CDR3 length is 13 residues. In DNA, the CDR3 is TGTGCCAGCAGCTCGGGGGTCAATCAGCCCCAGCATTTT. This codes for CASSSGVNQPQHF.

The CDR3 loop is CASSPMGTDTQYF. The CDR3 DNA follows: TGTGCCAGCAGCCCGATGGGGACAGATACGCAGTATTTT. V gene TRBV7-2 combines with J gene TRBJ2-3; D remains unclear. Trimming removed 5 bases at V and 3 bases at J, with 9 bases between. The CDR3 spans 13 residues. The germline CDR1 and CDR2 sequences are SGHTA and FQGNSA.